This T cell receptor (beta chain) was captured by sequencing in a study of Ad26.COV2.S vaccination and SARS-CoV-2 variants. The table came from immunoSEQ multiplex PCR; TCRdb's copy has only in-frame clones and leaves some out. The sample has about 680,000 clones; around 90% are singletons. In the case of this clone: Its specificity is unknown.

Described treatment: some 20 received Ad26.COV2.S at low or high dose, single or two shots; roughly five received placebo; per-sample allocation not given. Vaccine and placebo recipients were sampled on day 63 after the first injection. The germline V gene encodes CDR1 KGHSH and CDR2 LQKENI. The CDR3 loop spans 15 amino acids. After removal of 3 bases from V and 7 bases from J, the junction contained 8 bases not matched to a gene. Study-level findings and limits: The placebo group had lower spike-specific TCR breadth than the vaccine recipients did.

This clonotype originated in a person aged 18-60 years who received the Ad26.COV2.S COVID-19 vaccine or a placebo. The sample was peripheral blood, taken in a trial of Ad26.COV2.S vaccine versus placebo. The chain joins TRBV18 to TRBJ2-4, with TRBD2 matching 8 bases. CDR3 loop: CASSPEREGGNIQYF. The DNA for the CDR3 is TGTGCCAGCTCACCCGAACGGGAGGGGGGCAACATTCAGTACTTC.